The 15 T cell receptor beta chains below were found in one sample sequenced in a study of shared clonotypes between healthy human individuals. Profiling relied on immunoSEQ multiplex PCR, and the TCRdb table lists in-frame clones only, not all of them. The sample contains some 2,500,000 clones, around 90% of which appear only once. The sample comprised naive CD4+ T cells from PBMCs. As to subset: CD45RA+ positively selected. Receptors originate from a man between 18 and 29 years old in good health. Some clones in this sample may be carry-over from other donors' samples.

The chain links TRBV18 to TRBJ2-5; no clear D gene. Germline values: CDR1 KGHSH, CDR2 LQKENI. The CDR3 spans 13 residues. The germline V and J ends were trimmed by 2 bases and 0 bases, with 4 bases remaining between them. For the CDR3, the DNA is TGTGCCAGCTCACCAATGTACCAAGAGACCCAGTACTTC. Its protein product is CASSPMYQETQYF. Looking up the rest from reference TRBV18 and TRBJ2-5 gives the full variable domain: NAGVMQNPRHLVRRRGQEARLRCSPMKGHSHVYWYRQLPEEGLKFMVYLQKENIIDESGMPKERFSAEFPKEGPSILRIQQVVRGDSAAYFCASSPMYQETQYFGPGTRLLVL.

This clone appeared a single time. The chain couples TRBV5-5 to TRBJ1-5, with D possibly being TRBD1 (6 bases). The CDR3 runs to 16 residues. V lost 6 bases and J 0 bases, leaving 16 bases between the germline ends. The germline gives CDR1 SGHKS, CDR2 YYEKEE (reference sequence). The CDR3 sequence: CASNLMGAVSNQPQHF. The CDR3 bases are TGTGCCAGCAACCTCATGGGGGCGGTTAGCAATCAGCCCCAGCATTTT.

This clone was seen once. CDR3: CASSPSDVAALPYEQYF. In nucleotides, the CDR3 is TGCGCCAGCAGCCCCAGCGATGTAGCGGCTCTACCCTACGAGCAGTACTTC. V usage is TRBV4-1 and J usage is TRBJ2-7; perhaps TRBD2 as D (6 bases). The CDR3 has 17 residues. The germline V and J ends were trimmed by 4 bases and 2 bases, with 21 bases remaining between them. Germline assignment: CDR1 MGHRA and CDR2 YSYEKL.

The CDR3 reads CASRSGQGEVYGYTF. The CDR3, as DNA: TGTGCCAGCAGGAGCGGTCAGGGGGAGGTCTATGGCTACACCTTC. The chain uses TRBV28 and TRBJ1-2; 7 bases are a match to TRBD1. CDR1 is MDHEN and CDR2 is SYDVKM in the germline V gene. J lost 4 bases, V lost 6 bases, and 11 bases had no gene match. The CDR3 loop spans 15 amino acids.

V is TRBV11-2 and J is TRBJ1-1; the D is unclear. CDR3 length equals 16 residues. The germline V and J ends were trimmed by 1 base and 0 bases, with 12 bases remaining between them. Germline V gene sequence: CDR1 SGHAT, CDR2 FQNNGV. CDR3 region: CASSLGSRPLNTEAFF. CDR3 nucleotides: TGTGCCAGCAGCTTAGGGTCAAGGCCTCTGAACACTGAAGCTTTCTTT.

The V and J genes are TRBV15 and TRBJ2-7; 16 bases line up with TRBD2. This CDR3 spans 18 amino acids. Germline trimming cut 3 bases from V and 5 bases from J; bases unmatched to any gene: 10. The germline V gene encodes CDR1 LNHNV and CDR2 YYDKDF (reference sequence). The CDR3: CATSSPPGLAGGSHEQYF. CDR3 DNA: TGTGCCACCAGCAGCCCGCCGGGACTAGCGGGAGGGAGTCACGAGCAGTACTTC. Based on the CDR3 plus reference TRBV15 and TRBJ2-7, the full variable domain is DAMVIQNPRYQVTQFGKPVTLSCSQTLNHNVMYWYQQKSSQAPKLLFHYYDKDFNNEADTPDNFQSRRPNTSFCFLDIRSPGLGDTAMYLCATSSPPGLAGGSHEQYFGPGTRLTVT.

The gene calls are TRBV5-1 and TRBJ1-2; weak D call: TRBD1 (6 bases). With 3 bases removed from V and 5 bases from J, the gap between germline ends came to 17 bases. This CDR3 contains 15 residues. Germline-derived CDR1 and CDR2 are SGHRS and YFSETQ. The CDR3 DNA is TGCGCCAGCAGCTCGTGGTTGGGGGCAAGGTATGGCTACACCTTC. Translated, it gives CASSSWLGARYGYTF.

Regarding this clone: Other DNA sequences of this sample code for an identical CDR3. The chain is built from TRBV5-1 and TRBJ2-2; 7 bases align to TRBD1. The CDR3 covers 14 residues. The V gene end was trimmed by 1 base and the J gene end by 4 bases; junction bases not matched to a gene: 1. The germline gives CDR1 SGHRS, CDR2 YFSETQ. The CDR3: CASSLRQGTGELFF. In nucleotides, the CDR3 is TGCGCCAGCAGCTTGCGACAGGGCACCGGGGAGCTGTTTTTT.

CDR3 sequence: CASSQTPPGQGLTYEQYF. The CDR3 DNA reads as TGCGCCAGCAGTCAAACCCCACCGGGACAGGGGCTAACCTACGAGCAGTACTTC. The chain links TRBV23-1 to TRBJ2-7; 10 nucleotides agree with TRBD1. TRBV23-1 is assigned to the ORF class and has an uncertain function. The CDR3 contains 18 residues. Unmatched junction bases numbered 12, after V lost 2 bases and J lost 2 bases.

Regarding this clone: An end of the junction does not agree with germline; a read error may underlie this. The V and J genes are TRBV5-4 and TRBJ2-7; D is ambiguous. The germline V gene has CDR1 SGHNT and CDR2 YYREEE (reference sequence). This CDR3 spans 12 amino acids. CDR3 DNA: TGTGCCAGCAGCCTAGATGGACGGATCCTCCACTTC. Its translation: CASSLDGRILHF. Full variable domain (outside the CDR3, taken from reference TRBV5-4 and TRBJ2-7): ETGVTQSPTHLIKTRGQQVTLRCSSQSGHNTVSWYQQALGQGPQFIFQYYREEENGRGNFPPRFSGLQFPNYSSELNVNALELDDSALYLCASSLDGRILHFGPGTRLTVT.

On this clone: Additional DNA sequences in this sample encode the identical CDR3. This chain's CDR3 is CASSYSGSNYGYTF. As DNA, the CDR3 is TGTGCCAGCAGTTACTCCGGTTCTAACTATGGCTACACCTTC. The rearrangement joins TRBV6-5 to TRBJ1-2; D unresolved. The CDR3 covers 14 residues. Trimming cost V 0 bases and J 0 bases, with 5 bases left between them. Germline CDR1 and CDR2: MNHEY and SVGAGI.

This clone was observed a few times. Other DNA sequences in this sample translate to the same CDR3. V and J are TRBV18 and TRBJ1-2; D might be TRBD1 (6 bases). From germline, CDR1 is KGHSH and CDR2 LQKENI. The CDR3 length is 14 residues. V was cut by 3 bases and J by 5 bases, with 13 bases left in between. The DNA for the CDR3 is TGTGCCAGCTCACCGTCCCGGGACATTTATGGCTACACCTTC. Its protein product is CASSPSRDIYGYTF.

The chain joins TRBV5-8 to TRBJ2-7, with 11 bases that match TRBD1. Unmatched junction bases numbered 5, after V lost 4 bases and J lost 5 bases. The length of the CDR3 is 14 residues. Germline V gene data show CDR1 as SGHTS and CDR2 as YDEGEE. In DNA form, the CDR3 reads TGTGCCAGCAGCGCGGACAGGGGGCTGGACGAGCAGTACTTC. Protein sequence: CASSADRGLDEQYF.

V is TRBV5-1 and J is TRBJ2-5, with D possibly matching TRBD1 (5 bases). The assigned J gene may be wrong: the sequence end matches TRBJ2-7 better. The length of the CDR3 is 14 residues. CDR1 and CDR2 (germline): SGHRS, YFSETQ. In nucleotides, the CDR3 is TGCGCCAGCAGCTTGCAGGGAAACGGGTACGAGCAGTACTTC. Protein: CASSLQGNGYEQYF.

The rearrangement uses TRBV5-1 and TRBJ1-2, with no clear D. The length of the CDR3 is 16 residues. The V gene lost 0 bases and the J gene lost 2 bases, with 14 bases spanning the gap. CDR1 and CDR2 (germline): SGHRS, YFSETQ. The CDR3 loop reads CASSLVAGTSNYGYTF. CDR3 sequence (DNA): TGCGCCAGCAGCTTGGTTGCAGGCACTTCCAACTATGGCTACACCTTC.